The rows below give T cell receptor beta chains drawn from one sample of a study of blood T cell repertoires in COVID-19. The assay was immunoSEQ multiplex PCR, and TCRdb's table has in-frame clones only and misses some. Here the sample spans approximately 300,000 clones, around nine tenths being singletons. The sample consisted of PBMCs or T cells enriched from blood (not recorded which). These receptors came from a woman between 18 and 29 years old who had recovered from COVID-19. Each CDR3 is given with its conserved first and last residue. A D gene is named only where the DNA matches it firmly. Size is stated for part of the rows, as once, few or many counts, or as a class when the clone is expanded.

clone_size	v_call	d_call	j_call	cdr3_aa	cdr3_nt
-	TRBV28	-	TRBJ2-7	CASRGPTGSYEQYF	TGTGCCAGCAGGGGCCCGACAGGTTCCTACGAGCAGTACTTC
-	TRBV10-2	TRBD2	TRBJ2-2	CASREGTSGSAGELFF	TGCGCCAGCAGAGAGGGGACTAGCGGGAGTGCCGGGGAGCTGTTTTTT
-	TRBV7-2	-	TRBJ2-7	CASSPQDLEQYF	TGTGCCAGCAGCCCACAGGATCTGGAGCAGTACTTC
few	TRBV19	-	TRBJ2-2	CASSISTANTGELFF	TGTGCCAGTAGTATCAGTACCGCCAACACCGGGGAGCTGTTTTTT
-	TRBV5-1	TRBD1	TRBJ1-1	CASSLTGAEAFF	TGCGCCAGCAGCTTAACAGGGGCTGAAGCTTTCTTT
-	TRBV3-1/TRBV3-2	-	TRBJ1-2	CASSQVPGDGYTF	TGTGCCAGCAGCCAAGTTCCCGGGGATGGCTACACCTTC
-	TRBV7-3	TRBD2	TRBJ2-3	CASSSQGAGVEDTQYF	TGTGCCAGCAGTTCCCAAGGGGCGGGAGTGGAAGATACGCAGTATTTT
-	TRBV7-8	TRBD1	TRBJ1-3	CASSSQRDRGLGNTIYF	TGTGCCAGCAGCTCACAACGTGACAGGGGACTCGGAAACACCATATATTTT
-	TRBV28	TRBD1	TRBJ1-5	CASNIPGTGFSRPQHF	TGTGCCAGCAATATACCCGGGACAGGGTTCTCTCGGCCCCAGCATTTT
-	TRBV7-2	-	TRBJ1-5	CASSLGGFNQPQHF	TGTGCCAGCAGCTTGGGGGGGTTCAATCAGCCCCAGCATTTT
-	TRBV5-4	TRBD2	TRBJ2-3	CASSPNLAGSTDTQYF	TGTGCCAGCAGCCCCAATCTAGCGGGGAGCACAGATACGCAGTATTTT
-	TRBV5-1	TRBD2	TRBJ2-7	CASKVPGGDEQYF	TGCGCCAGCAAGGTCCCGGGAGGGGACGAGCAGTACTTC
-	TRBV5-1	TRBD2	TRBJ2-1	CASSLELSAGGFYEQFF	TGCGCCAGCAGCTTGGAATTGTCAGCGGGGGGCTTCTATGAGCAGTTCTTC
-	TRBV7-9	-	TRBJ1-2	CASSLGAGANYGYTF	TGTGCCAGCAGCTTAGGGGCAGGGGCCAACTATGGCTACACCTTC
-	TRBV15	TRBD1	TRBJ1-1	CATTETGKTFF	TGTGCCACCACAGAGACAGGGAAAACTTTCTTT
-	TRBV7-9	TRBD2	TRBJ2-3	CASSFSSRASGVDTQYF	TGTGCCAGCAGCTTCTCTAGTAGGGCTAGCGGGGTAGATACGCAGTATTTT
once	TRBV2	TRBD1	TRBJ1-1	CASKNRGGNTEAFF	TGTGCCAGCAAAAACAGGGGCGGGAACACTGAAGCTTTCTTT
-	TRBV7-3	-	TRBJ2-2	CASSHRAGVTGELFF	TGTGCCAGCAGCCACAGGGCGGGGGTCACCGGGGAGCTGTTTTTT
-	TRBV28	-	TRBJ1-2	CASSLRGMNYGYTF	TGTGCCAGCAGTTTACGGGGAATGAACTATGGCTACACCTTC
-	TRBV4-3	-	TRBJ2-3	CASSQDFQGWTDTQYF	TGCGCCAGCAGCCAAGATTTTCAGGGGTGGACAGATACGCAGTATTTT
few	TRBV2	-	TRBJ1-5	CASSYSNQPQHF	TGTGCCAGCAGTTATAGCAATCAGCCCCAGCATTTT
-	TRBV7-8	-	TRBJ2-7	CASSLAYRQAPYEQYF	TGTGCCAGCAGCTTAGCCTATAGACAGGCTCCCTACGAGCAGTACTTC
-	TRBV7-9	-	TRBJ1-1	CASSLDLYREGHTGTEAFF	TGTGCCAGCAGCTTAGATTTATACAGGGAAGGGCATACGGGGACTGAAGCTTTCTTT
-	TRBV11-1	TRBD1	TRBJ1-1	CASSLQGVLPNTEAFF	TGTGCCAGCAGCCTACAGGGGGTCCTGCCGAACACTGAAGCTTTCTTT
few	TRBV28	TRBD1	TRBJ1-1	CASSITGQVRTEAFF	TGTGCCAGCAGTATAACTGGACAGGTCCGAACTGAAGCTTTCTTT